The 28 T cell receptor beta chains below were found in one sample sequenced in a study of cytomegalovirus exposure and HLA in healthy donors. 60 Vbeta and 13 Jbeta primers were used in PCR. Produced via immunoSEQ multiplex PCR; TCRdb's table is partial and in-frame only. This sample has tens of thousands of clones; approximately 80% occur once, and the top ten carry about 1.5%. What was sequenced was PBMCs. The receptors stem from a female donor in good health and CMV-seronegative.

The chain joins TRBV28 to TRBJ2-1; 10 bases are a match to TRBD1. Germline CDR1 is MDHEN and CDR2 is SYDVKM. The CDR3 runs 15 residues. V lost 6 bases to trimming and J lost 3 bases; unmatched junction nucleotides: 5. The CDR3 DNA sequence: TGTGCCAGCAGCAGTGGACAGGGGGGCTACAATGAGCAGTTCTTC. Its protein product is CASSSGQGGYNEQFF.

The J gene is TRBJ2-3, the V gene TRBV7-8; D perhaps matches TRBD1 (7 bases). This CDR3 has 12 amino acids. V was shortened by 5 bases and J by 8 bases, with 11 bases between the two germline ends. Germline loops: CDR1 SGHVS, CDR2 FQNEAQ. CDR3 loop: CASSRQGGTQYF. DNA of the CDR3: TGTGCCAGCAGCCGACAGGGAGGTACGCAGTATTTT.

The chain has TRBV18 and TRBJ2-2, with D uncertain. Between the trimmed V and J ends, which lost 8 bases and 3 bases, there was a span of 10 bases. CDR1 and CDR2 (germline): KGHSH, LQKENI. The CDR3 is 13 residues long. CDR3 in amino acids: CASPRGDTGELFF. DNA for the CDR3: TGTGCCAGCCCACGAGGAGACACCGGGGAGCTGTTTTTT.

This clone was picked up a small number of times. V is TRBV5-1 and J is TRBJ2-6; D call uncertain. Trimming shortened V by 6 bases and J by 0 bases, and 7 bases separated the two germline ends. The germline gives CDR1 SGHRS, CDR2 YFSETQ. The CDR3 runs to 14 residues. CDR3 DNA: TGCGCCAGCAACCCGAGCTCTGGGGCCAACGTCCTGACTTTC. Translating gives CASNPSSGANVLTF. The variable domain in full, with the rest retrieved from reference TRBV5-1 and TRBJ2-6, is KAGVTQTPRYLIKTRGQQVTLSCSPISGHRSVSWYQQTPGQGLQFLFEYFSETQRNKGNFPGRFSGRQFSNSRSEMNVSTLELGDSALYLCASNPSSGANVLTFGAGSRLTVL.

The chain employs TRBV5-1 and TRBJ2-1, with 7 bases matching TRBD2. The germline gives CDR1 SGHRS, CDR2 YFSETQ. This CDR3 spans 13 amino acids. J lost 7 bases, V lost 0 bases, and 1 base had no gene match. The CDR3, as DNA: TGCGCCAGCAGCTTGGGAGCGGGGAATGAGCAGTTCTTC. It translates to CASSLGAGNEQFF.

The V and J genes are TRBV4-1 and TRBJ1-1; TRBD1 agrees at 8 bases. CDR3 length equals 13 residues. The V gene's germline CDR1 is MGHRA and CDR2 YSYEKL. With 0 bases clipped from V and 11 bases from J, the junction kept 5 bases outside the gene matches. This chain's CDR3 is CASSQDRGPWAFF. In DNA, the CDR3 is TGCGCCAGCAGCCAAGACAGGGGGCCTTGGGCTTTCTTT.

The chain is built from TRBV5-1 and TRBJ1-1, with 9 bases identical to TRBD1. CDR3 length: 14 amino acids. From germline, CDR1 is SGHRS and CDR2 YFSETQ. V shed 4 bases, J shed 3 bases, and the junction held 4 bases outside the gene matches. DNA of the CDR3: TGCGCCAGCAGCGGCGGGACAGGGTACACTGAAGCTTTCTTT. This codes for CASSGGTGYTEAFF.

The V gene is TRBV5-6, the J gene TRBJ1-6; D possibly corresponds to TRBD1 (5 bases). Germline V gene lookup returns CDR1 SGHDT and CDR2 YYEEEE. Trimming cost V 0 bases and J 1 base, with 11 bases left between them. The CDR3 consists of 17 residues. The CDR3 loop is CASSLAAGNSYNSPLHF. The DNA of the CDR3 is TGTGCCAGCAGCTTGGCGGCAGGGAATTCCTATAATTCACCCCTCCACTTT.

The chain recombines TRBV5-1 with TRBJ2-7; 9 positions match TRBD1. J gave up 7 bases and V 4 bases, and 15 bases lay outside the gene matches. Germline-derived CDR1 and CDR2 are SGHRS and YFSETQ. CDR3 length equals 16 residues. The CDR3: CASSATLPGQGGEQYF. DNA for the CDR3: TGCGCCAGCAGCGCCACCCTCCCGGGACAGGGAGGGGAGCAGTACTTC. Full variable domain (outside the CDR3, taken from reference TRBV5-1 and TRBJ2-7): KAGVTQTPRYLIKTRGQQVTLSCSPISGHRSVSWYQQTPGQGLQFLFEYFSETQRNKGNFPGRFSGRQFSNSRSEMNVSTLELGDSALYLCASSATLPGQGGEQYFGPGTRLTVT.

This chain uses TRBV2 with TRBJ1-6; 8 nucleotides line up with TRBD1. After removal of 3 bases from V and 10 bases from J, the junction contained 8 bases not matched to a gene. This CDR3 is built from 15 residues. Germline V gene data show CDR1 as SNHLY and CDR2 as FYNNEI. The CDR3 spells CASSEQGAMPSPLHF. Written as DNA, the CDR3 is TGTGCCAGCAGTGAGCAGGGGGCGATGCCGTCACCCCTCCACTTT.

The CDR3 spells CASSPGTVNTEAFF. CDR3 coding DNA: TGCGCCAGCAGCCCCGGTACAGTGAACACTGAAGCTTTCTTT. V is TRBV5-1 and J is TRBJ1-1; D is undetermined. The germline V gene has CDR1 SGHRS and CDR2 YFSETQ. This CDR3 region has 14 residues. The V end was cut by 4 bases, the J end by 0 bases, with 10 bases between.

V is TRBV25-1 and J is TRBJ1-1; a possible D gene is TRBD1 (5 bases). In germline, CDR1 is MGHDK, CDR2 SYGVNS. V lost 10 bases, J lost 4 bases, and 19 bases lay in between. CDR3 length: 14 residues. The CDR3 protein is CATVGEEGPTEAFF. The DNA of the CDR3 is TGTGCCACCGTCGGCGAGGAGGGGCCCACTGAAGCTTTCTTT.

The chain carries TRBV9 and TRBJ2-3; the match to TRBD1 covers 7 bases. The V gene end was trimmed by 7 bases and the J gene end by 6 bases; junction bases not matched to a gene: 5. The CDR3 length is 12 residues. The V gene's germline CDR1 is SGDLS and CDR2 YYNGEE. This chain's CDR3 is CASGDRPDTQYF. CDR3 sequence (DNA): TGTGCCAGCGGGGACAGACCGGATACGCAGTATTTT.

This clone has only one observation. The gene calls are TRBV7-2 and TRBJ1-4; D is uncertain. The CDR3 covers 17 residues. Deletions cut 0 bases from V and 3 bases from J, with 14 bases between. CDR1 is SGHTA, CDR2 FQGNSA, per germline. CDR3 nucleotide sequence: TGTGCCAGCAGCTTAGCGCAGGCGGGAAGCGCTAATGAAAAACTGTTTTTT. This gives the protein CASSLAQAGSANEKLFF.

This rearrangement joins TRBV11-2 to TRBJ1-2; 7 nucleotides agree with TRBD1. Trimming took 5 bases from V and 8 from J; bases not matched to a gene: 11. The CDR3 loop spans 14 amino acids. Per germline, CDR1 SGHAT and CDR2 FQNNGV. The CDR3: CASSPRQGTKGYTF. Here the CDR3 DNA reads TGTGCCAGCAGCCCGCGACAGGGAACCAAGGGCTACACCTTC.

The chain's CDR3 is CASSLEYRGAEAFF. Here the CDR3 DNA reads TGCGCCAGCAGCTTAGAGTACAGGGGCGCTGAAGCTTTCTTT. The gene calls are TRBV5-1 and TRBJ1-1, with 7 positions matching TRBD1. Looked up from germline, CDR1 is SGHRS and CDR2 is YFSETQ. This CDR3 spans 14 amino acids. J lost 6 bases, V lost 2 bases, and 7 bases had no gene match.

The chain carries TRBV2 and TRBJ2-5, with D possibly TRBD1 on 6 matching bases. V gave up 9 bases and J gave up 4 bases, with 15 bases separating them. The length of the CDR3 is 13 residues. The germline CDR1 and CDR2 sequences are SNHLY and FYNNEI. The CDR3: CASSPGRGETQYF. CDR3 DNA: TGTGCCAGTTCTCCGGGCAGGGGAGAGACCCAGTACTTC.

The DNA for the CDR3 is TGTGCCAGCAGCAACACAGTCTCAACTAATGAAAAACTGTTTTTT. This translates into CASSNTVSTNEKLFF. V and J are TRBV5-5 and TRBJ1-4; no reliable D call. The germline V gene encodes CDR1 SGHKS and CDR2 YYEKEE (reference sequence). Trimming took 4 bases from V and 0 from J, leaving 10 bases between them. The CDR3 contains 15 residues.

With regard to this clone: The same CDR3 is also encoded by other DNA sequences in this sample. The gene calls are TRBV7-9 and TRBJ1-1, with TRBD1 as a possible D gene (5 bases). The CDR3 is made up of 13 amino acids. With 4 bases removed from V and 6 bases from J, the gap between germline ends came to 12 bases. Germline V gene data show CDR1 as SEHNR and CDR2 as FQNEAQ (reference sequence). The CDR3 sequence is CASSSQGGAEAFF. The CDR3 nucleotides are TGTGCCAGCAGCTCTCAGGGTGGGGCTGAAGCTTTCTTT.

The chain links TRBV4-3 to TRBJ1-4; D might be TRBD1 (6 bases). Germline assignment: CDR1 LGHNA and CDR2 YSLEER. V was pared by 3 bases and J by 2 bases, with 13 bases between. The CDR3 extends over 16 amino acids. The CDR3 DNA reads as TGCGCCAGCAGCCAGTCCAGGGGTTCTACTAATGAAAAACTGTTTTTT. It yields the protein CASSQSRGSTNEKLFF.

This clone was found a few times. Written as DNA, the CDR3 is TGTGCCAGCAGCACGGACAGCAACAATCAGCCCCAGCATTTT. Its protein product is CASSTDSNNQPQHF. The rearrangement uses TRBV2 and TRBJ1-5; tentative D call: TRBD1 (6 bases). Trimming removed 6 bases from V and 3 bases from J, with 12 bases in between. CDR3 size: 14 residues. The germline gives CDR1 SNHLY, CDR2 FYNNEI.

Worth noting for this clone: Relative to the germline gene, one junction end is altered; a read error may explain this. V is TRBV7-8 and J is TRBJ2-7; 7 positions agree with TRBD2. CDR3 size: 13 residues. CDR1 and CDR2 from the germline V gene are SGHVS and FQNEAQ. CDR3 in amino acids: CASSLAASGEQYF. The CDR3 coding sequence is TGTGCCAGCAGTTTAGCGGCTAGCGGCGAGCAGTACTTC.

This clone was found a few times. V gene TRBV4-2 combines with J gene TRBJ2-1, with 7 bases lining up with TRBD1. The CDR3 loop spans 12 amino acids. V was pared by 5 bases and J by 7 bases, with 2 bases of the junction left unmatched. The germline gives CDR1 LGHNA, CDR2 YNFKEQ. CDR3 sequence (DNA): TGTGCCAGCAGCTTGACAGGGAATGAGCAGTTCTTC. It encodes CASSLTGNEQFF.

V is TRBV14 and J is TRBJ1-2; D may be TRBD1 (5 bases). The CDR3 consists of 14 residues. CDR1 and CDR2 (germline): SGHDN, FVKESK. Trimming removed 4 bases at V and 3 bases at J, with 12 bases between. The CDR3 sequence: CASSPGGGDYGYTF. The CDR3 coding sequence is TGTGCCAGCAGCCCCGGGGGGGGTGACTATGGCTACACCTTC.

The V call is TRBV6-5, the J call TRBJ2-3; TRBD1 agrees at 11 bases. After removal of 5 bases from V and 2 bases from J, the junction contained 3 bases not matched to a gene. This CDR3 contains 15 residues. The germline gives CDR1 MNHEY, CDR2 SVGAGI. The CDR3 nucleotides read TGTGCCAGCAGTCGGACAGGGGGCTTCACAGATACGCAGTATTTT. Encoded protein: CASSRTGGFTDTQYF.

This sequence joins TRBV28 and TRBJ1-1; D not certain. The germline V gene has CDR1 MDHEN and CDR2 SYDVKM. This CDR3 has 15 amino acids. The V and J ends lost 5 bases and 0 bases respectively, with 13 bases between them. For the CDR3, the DNA is TGTGCCAGCAGTCCCCCGGGTGCCCTGAACACTGAAGCTTTCTTT. This gives the protein CASSPPGALNTEAFF.

The genes are TRBV19 and TRBJ1-4; 7 bases line up with TRBD1. With V trimmed by 10 bases and J by 8 bases, 10 bases remained unmatched. The CDR3 loop spans 13 amino acids. Looked up from germline, CDR1 is LNHDA and CDR2 is SQIVND (reference sequence). CDR3 in DNA: TGTGCCATACGGGACAGTGCAACCGAAAAACTGTTTTTT. Its translation is CAIRDSATEKLFF.

V gene TRBV5-6 combines with J gene TRBJ1-5; D is perhaps TRBD1 (6 bases). Trimming pared 3 bases from V and 6 bases from J, leaving 22 bases between. This CDR3 comprises 17 residues. Germline CDR1 and CDR2: SGHDT and YYEEEE. CDR3 region: CASSSFGIGTQGQPQHF. In DNA form, the CDR3 reads TGTGCCAGCAGCTCCTTCGGAATTGGGACACAAGGTCAGCCCCAGCATTTT.